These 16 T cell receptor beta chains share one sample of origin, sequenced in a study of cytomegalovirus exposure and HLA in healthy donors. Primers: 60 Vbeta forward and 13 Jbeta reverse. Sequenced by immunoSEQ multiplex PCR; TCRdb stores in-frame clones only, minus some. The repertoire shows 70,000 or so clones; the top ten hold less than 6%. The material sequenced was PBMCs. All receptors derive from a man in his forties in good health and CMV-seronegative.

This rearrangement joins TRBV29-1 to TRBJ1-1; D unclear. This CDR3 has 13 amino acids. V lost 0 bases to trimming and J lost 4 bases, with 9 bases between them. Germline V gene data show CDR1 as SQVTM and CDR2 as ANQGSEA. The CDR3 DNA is TGCAGCGTTGAAGATCGCGGGTTCACTGAAGCTTTCTTT. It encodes CSVEDRGFTEAFF.

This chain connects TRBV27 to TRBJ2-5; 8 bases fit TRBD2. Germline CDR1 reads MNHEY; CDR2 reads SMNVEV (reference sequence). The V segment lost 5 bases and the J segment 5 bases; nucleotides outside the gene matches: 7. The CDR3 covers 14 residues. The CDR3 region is CASSLSGRRETQYF. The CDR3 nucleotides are TGTGCCAGCAGTCTGAGCGGGAGAAGGGAGACCCAGTACTTC.

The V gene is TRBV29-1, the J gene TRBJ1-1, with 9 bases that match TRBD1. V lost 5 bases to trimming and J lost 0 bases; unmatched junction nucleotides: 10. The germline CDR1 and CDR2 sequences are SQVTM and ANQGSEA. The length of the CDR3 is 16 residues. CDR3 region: CSVQRTGQGLNTEAFF. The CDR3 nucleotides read TGCAGCGTTCAGAGGACAGGACAGGGGCTGAACACTGAAGCTTTCTTT.

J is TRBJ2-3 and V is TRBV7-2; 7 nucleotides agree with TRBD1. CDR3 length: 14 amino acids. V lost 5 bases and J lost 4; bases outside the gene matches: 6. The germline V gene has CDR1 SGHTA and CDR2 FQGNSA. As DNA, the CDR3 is TGTGCCAGCAGCCCTAGCACAGGGGCAGATACGCAGTATTTT. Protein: CASSPSTGADTQYF.

The CDR3 here is CASSPGASGELFF. In DNA, the CDR3 is TGTGCCAGCTCACCAGGGGCTAGCGGGGAGCTGTTTTTT. This sequence joins TRBV18 and TRBJ2-2; TRBD1 is a possible D gene (5 bases). V gave up 2 bases and J gave up 7 bases, with 8 bases separating them. This CDR3 comprises 13 residues. The V gene's germline CDR1 is KGHSH and CDR2 LQKENI.

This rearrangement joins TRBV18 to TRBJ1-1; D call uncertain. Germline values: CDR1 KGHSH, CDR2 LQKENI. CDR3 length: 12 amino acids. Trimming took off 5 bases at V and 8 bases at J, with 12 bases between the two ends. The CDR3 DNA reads TGTGCCAGCTCATCTGTTAACCAGGAAGCTTTCTTT. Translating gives CASSSVNQEAFF. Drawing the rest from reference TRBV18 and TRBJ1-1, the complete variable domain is NAGVMQNPRHLVRRRGQEARLRCSPMKGHSHVYWYRQLPEEGLKFMVYLQKENIIDESGMPKERFSAEFPKEGPSILRIQQVVRGDSAAYFCASSSVNQEAFFGQGTRLTVV.

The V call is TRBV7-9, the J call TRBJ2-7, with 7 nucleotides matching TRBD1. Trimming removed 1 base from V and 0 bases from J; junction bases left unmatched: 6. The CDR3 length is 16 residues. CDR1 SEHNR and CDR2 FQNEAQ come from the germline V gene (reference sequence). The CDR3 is CASSLVGGRSSYEQYF. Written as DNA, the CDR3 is TGTGCCAGCAGCTTAGTAGGGGGCAGGAGCTCCTACGAGCAGTACTTC.

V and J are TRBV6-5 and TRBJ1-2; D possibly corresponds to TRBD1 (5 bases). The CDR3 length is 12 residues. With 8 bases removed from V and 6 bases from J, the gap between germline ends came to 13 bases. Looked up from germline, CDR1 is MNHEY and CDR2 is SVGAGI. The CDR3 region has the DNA TGTGCCAGCGGGACTGGAGGGGATGGCTACACCTTC. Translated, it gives CASGTGGDGYTF.

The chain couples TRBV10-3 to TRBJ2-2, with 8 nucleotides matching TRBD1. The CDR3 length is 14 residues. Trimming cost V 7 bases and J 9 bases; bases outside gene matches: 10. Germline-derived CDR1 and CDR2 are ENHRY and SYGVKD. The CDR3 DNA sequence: TGTGCCATCACCTCACTAGCAGGGGGCCGGGAGCTGTTTTTT. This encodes CAITSLAGGRELFF.

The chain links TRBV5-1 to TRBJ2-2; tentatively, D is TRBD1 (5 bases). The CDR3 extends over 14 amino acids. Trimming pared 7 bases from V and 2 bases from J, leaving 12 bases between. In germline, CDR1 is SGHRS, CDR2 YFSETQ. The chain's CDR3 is CASLQEPNTGELFF. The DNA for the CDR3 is TGCGCCAGCCTACAGGAGCCTAACACCGGGGAGCTGTTTTTT.

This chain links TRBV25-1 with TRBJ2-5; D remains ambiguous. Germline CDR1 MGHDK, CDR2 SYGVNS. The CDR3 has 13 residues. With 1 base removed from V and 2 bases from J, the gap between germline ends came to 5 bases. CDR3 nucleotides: TGTGCCAGCAGTGAATGGCAGCAAGAGACCCAGTACTTC. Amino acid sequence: CASSEWQQETQYF. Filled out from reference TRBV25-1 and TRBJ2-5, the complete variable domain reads EADIYQTPRYLVIGTGKKITLECSQTMGHDKMYWYQQDPGMELHLIHYSYGVNSTEKGDLSSESTVSRIRTEHFPLTLESARPSHTSQYLCASSEWQQETQYFGPGTRLLVL.

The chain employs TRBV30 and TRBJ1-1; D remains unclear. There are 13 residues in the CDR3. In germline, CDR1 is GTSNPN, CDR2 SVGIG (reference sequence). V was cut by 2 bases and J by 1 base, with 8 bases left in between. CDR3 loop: CAWSKRGNTEAFF. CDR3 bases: TGTGCCTGGAGTAAAAGAGGGAACACTGAAGCTTTCTTT.

CDR3 sequence (DNA): TGCGCCAGCAGCCAATCGGGGGGAACCACAGATACGCAGTATTTT. It codes for CASSQSGGTTDTQYF. The chain employs TRBV5-1 and TRBJ2-3, with 7 bases lining up with TRBD2. Trimming took 4 bases from V and 2 from J; bases not matched to a gene: 7. Germline V CDR1 and CDR2: SGHRS, YFSETQ. This CDR3 is 15 amino acids long. Full variable domain (rest looked up from reference TRBV5-1 and TRBJ2-3): KAGVTQTPRYLIKTRGQQVTLSCSPISGHRSVSWYQQTPGQGLQFLFEYFSETQRNKGNFPGRFSGRQFSNSRSEMNVSTLELGDSALYLCASSQSGGTTDTQYFGPGTRLTVL.

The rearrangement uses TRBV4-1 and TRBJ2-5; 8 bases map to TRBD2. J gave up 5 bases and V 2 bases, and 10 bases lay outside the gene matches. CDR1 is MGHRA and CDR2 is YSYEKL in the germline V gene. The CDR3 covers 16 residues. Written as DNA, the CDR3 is TGCGCCAGCAGCCAAACACGGGGGGGCGGGTCGGAGACCCAGTACTTC. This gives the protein CASSQTRGGGSETQYF.

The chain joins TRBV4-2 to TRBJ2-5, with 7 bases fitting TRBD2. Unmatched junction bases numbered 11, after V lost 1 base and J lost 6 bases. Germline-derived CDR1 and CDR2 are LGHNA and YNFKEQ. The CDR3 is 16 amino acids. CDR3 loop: CASSQARRGTVKTQYF. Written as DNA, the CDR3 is TGTGCCAGCAGCCAAGCAAGGCGGGGGACTGTAAAGACCCAGTACTTC.

CDR3 in amino acids: CASSPGVSTGELFF. DNA of the CDR3: TGCGCCAGCAGCCCAGGGGTGAGCACCGGGGAGCTGTTTTTT. This chain joins TRBV5-1 and TRBJ2-2, with a possible D match to TRBD1 (6 bases). The germline V gene has CDR1 SGHRS and CDR2 YFSETQ. V was shortened by 4 bases and J by 4 bases, with 11 bases between the two germline ends. This CDR3 has 14 residues.